A single sample is the source of the 26 T cell receptor beta chains below, sequenced in a study of beta chain features in type 1 diabetes. Of the isolated RNA, all was reverse transcribed, and so the sequenced material was expressed TCRB transcripts. Assay used: immunoSEQ multiplex PCR; TCRdb lists only in-frame clones, some missing. The data show just over 450,000 clones, with roughly 31% seen just once and around 0.065% held by the top ten. Specimen: naive CD4+ T cells from blood. These receptors all come from a man aged 18 to 29 in good health.

The J gene is TRBJ2-7, the V gene TRBV15, with 11 bases that match TRBD2. The length of the CDR3 is 18 residues. The germline CDR1 and CDR2 sequences are LNHNV and YYDKDF (reference sequence). After removal of 2 bases from V and 6 bases from J, the junction contained 15 bases not matched to a gene. The chain's CDR3 is CATSRSGLAAASRGEQYF. The CDR3 nucleotides are TGTGCCACCAGCAGATCGGGACTAGCGGCTGCCAGCCGGGGCGAGCAGTACTTC.

V and J are TRBV5-1 and TRBJ2-7, with D perhaps TRBD2 (6 bases). Germline CDR1 SGHRS, CDR2 YFSETQ. The germline V and J ends were trimmed by 0 bases and 3 bases, with 13 bases remaining between them. This CDR3 is 15 amino acids long. CDR3 region: CASSLVLRSGYEQYF. CDR3 nucleotide sequence: TGCGCCAGCAGCTTGGTGCTCCGTAGCGGCTACGAGCAGTACTTC.

A few counts support this clone. This sequence joins TRBV14 and TRBJ2-2; no clear D gene. There are 18 residues in the CDR3. The V end was cut by 0 bases, the J end by 0 bases, with 14 bases between. Per the germline V gene, CDR1 is SGHDN and CDR2 is FVKESK. The CDR3 sequence is CASSQDLVQIPNTGELFF. Here the CDR3 DNA reads TGTGCCAGCAGCCAAGATCTTGTCCAGATCCCGAACACCGGGGAGCTGTTTTTT. Variable domain in full (rest from reference TRBV14 and TRBJ2-2): EAGVTQFPSHSVIEKGQTVTLRCDPISGHDNLYWYRRVMGKEIKFLLHFVKESKQDESGMPNNRFLAERTGGTYSTLKVQPAELEDSGVYFCASSQDLVQIPNTGELFFGEGSRLTVL.

The chain links TRBV5-1 to TRBJ2-3, with 10 bases identical to TRBD1. This CDR3 region has 15 residues. Trimming took 4 bases from V and 2 from J; bases not matched to a gene: 4. Germline V gene data show CDR1 as SGHRS and CDR2 as YFSETQ. The DNA for the CDR3 is TGCGCCAGCAGCCAGGACAGGGGGGACACAGATACGCAGTATTTT. Translating gives CASSQDRGDTDTQYF. Based on the CDR3 plus reference TRBV5-1 and TRBJ2-3, the full variable domain is KAGVTQTPRYLIKTRGQQVTLSCSPISGHRSVSWYQQTPGQGLQFLFEYFSETQRNKGNFPGRFSGRQFSNSRSEMNVSTLELGDSALYLCASSQDRGDTDTQYFGPGTRLTVL.

The rearrangement joins TRBV4-1 to TRBJ1-1; D ambiguous. Germline loops: CDR1 MGHRA, CDR2 YSYEKL. This CDR3 is 14 amino acids long. Trimming shortened V by 8 bases and J by 4 bases, and 17 bases separated the two germline ends. CDR3 nucleotides: TGCGCCAGCGGACCGTGGTGGGCGGCCACTGAAGCTTTCTTT. Protein product: CASGPWWAATEAFF.

The chain joins TRBV30 to TRBJ1-4; D is perhaps TRBD1 (6 bases). Germline V gene lookup returns CDR1 GTSNPN and CDR2 SVGIG (reference sequence). V was shortened by 3 bases and J by 3 bases, with 8 bases between the two germline ends. The CDR3 contains 13 residues. This CDR3 reads CAWRQGPNEKLFF. The DNA of the CDR3 is TGTGCCTGGAGACAGGGCCCTAATGAAAAACTGTTTTTT.

The rearrangement uses TRBV5-4 and TRBJ2-5; D is perhaps TRBD1 (6 bases). The CDR3 spans 13 residues. Between the trimmed V and J ends, which lost 2 bases and 9 bases, there was a span of 14 bases. The germline CDR1 and CDR2 sequences are SGHNT and YYREEE (reference sequence). The CDR3 DNA reads TGTGCCAGCAGCTTACCGGACAGCGAGGCCCAGTACTTC. Amino acids: CASSLPDSEAQYF.

The rearrangement links TRBV5-1 to TRBJ2-3; D gene uncertain. Germline V gene data show CDR1 as SGHRS and CDR2 as YFSETQ. The CDR3 is 16 residues long. V was pared by 0 bases and J by 4 bases, with 15 bases between. The CDR3 DNA reads as TGCGCCAGCAGCTTGGAACCGCAGCCCAAATCAGATACGCAGTATTTT. This gives the protein CASSLEPQPKSDTQYF.

The rearrangement links TRBV6-4 to TRBJ2-3, with D uncertain. V was cut by 2 bases and J by 3 bases, with 3 bases left in between. The CDR3 covers 12 residues. The germline V gene encodes CDR1 MRHNA and CDR2 SNTAGT. The CDR3 region is CASSDGTDTQYF. CDR3 bases: TGTGCCAGCAGTGACGGGACAGATACGCAGTATTTT.

This sequence joins TRBV29-1 and TRBJ2-1, with D possibly being TRBD1 (5 bases). V was shortened by 3 bases and J by 0 bases, with 9 bases between the two germline ends. Germline loops: CDR1 SQVTM, CDR2 ANQGSEA. CDR3 length: 14 amino acids. This CDR3 is CSVDSDSSYNEQFF. The CDR3 nucleotides read TGCAGCGTTGACTCCGACAGCTCCTACAATGAGCAGTTCTTC.

This clone was recorded a few times. This chain connects TRBV27 to TRBJ2-1, with no clear D. The V and J ends lost 8 bases and 1 base respectively, with 9 bases between them. CDR3 length equals 13 residues. Germline lookup yields CDR1 MNHEY and CDR2 SMNVEV (reference sequence). This CDR3 reads CASGWISYNEQFF. The CDR3 DNA sequence: TGTGCCAGCGGCTGGATTTCCTACAATGAGCAGTTCTTC.

This clone showed up just once. The chain links TRBV15 to TRBJ2-7; 8 nucleotides match TRBD2. The CDR3 is 14 residues long. Trimming at V came to 6 bases and at J to 3 bases, leaving 7 bases not matched to a gene. CDR1 and CDR2 from the germline V gene are LNHNV and YYDKDF (reference sequence). In DNA, the CDR3 is TGTGCCACCAGGATGACTAGCGATCACTACGAGCAGTACTTC. Translating it yields CATRMTSDHYEQYF. Complete variable domain (other parts from reference TRBV15 and TRBJ2-7): DAMVIQNPRYQVTQFGKPVTLSCSQTLNHNVMYWYQQKSSQAPKLLFHYYDKDFNNEADTPDNFQSRRPNTSFCFLDIRSPGLGDTAMYLCATRMTSDHYEQYFGPGTRLTVT.

This clone was picked up a small number of times. The same CDR3 can be traced to other DNA sequences in this sample. The V and J genes are TRBV5-1 and TRBJ2-7; 8 bases map to TRBD1. The V segment lost 0 bases and the J segment 0 bases; nucleotides outside the gene matches: 2. The CDR3 consists of 15 residues. The germline gives CDR1 SGHRS, CDR2 YFSETQ. CDR3 sequence reads: CASSLGQGSSYEQYF. CDR3 DNA: TGCGCCAGCAGCTTGGGACAGGGGTCCTCCTACGAGCAGTACTTC.

V is TRBV25-1 and J is TRBJ2-7; 9 bases are a match to TRBD2. Germline V gives CDR1 MGHDK, CDR2 SYGVNS. V dropped 4 bases and J dropped 6; count of bases not matched to a gene: 10. The CDR3 extends over 15 amino acids. CDR3 bases: TGTGCCAGCAGTGGGCTTAGCGGGAGTCTGGGCGAGCAGTACTTC. As protein: CASSGLSGSLGEQYF.

V and J are TRBV4-2 and TRBJ2-7; TRBD2 matches at 11 bases. J lost 0 bases, V lost 4 bases, and 11 bases had no gene match. The CDR3 runs 18 residues. CDR1 and CDR2 (germline): LGHNA, YNFKEQ. The CDR3: CASSRQPLTSGSSYEQYF. For the CDR3, the DNA is TGTGCCAGCAGCCGTCAACCGCTAACTAGCGGGAGCTCCTACGAGCAGTACTTC.

The rearrangement links TRBV5-4 to TRBJ2-1; 9 nucleotides agree with TRBD2. CDR1 SGHNT and CDR2 YYREEE come from the germline V gene (reference sequence). J gave up 6 bases and V 4 bases, and 11 bases lay outside the gene matches. This CDR3 region has 16 residues. DNA for the CDR3: TGTGCCAGCAGCCCTCATAGCGGGAGCGGGGTCAATGAGCAGTTCTTC. Its translation is CASSPHSGSGVNEQFF.

The chain couples TRBV30 to TRBJ2-7; TRBD2 aligns across 9 bases. CDR1 GTSNPN and CDR2 SVGIG come from the germline V gene (reference sequence). The V and J ends lost 3 bases and 0 bases, in that order; junction bases with no gene match: 6. This CDR3 spans 15 amino acids. CDR3 amino acids: CAWRASGVGSYEQYF. The CDR3 nucleotides are TGTGCCTGGAGAGCTAGCGGGGTAGGCTCCTACGAGCAGTACTTC. Based on the CDR3 plus reference TRBV30 and TRBJ2-7, the full variable domain is SQTIHQWPATLVQPVGSPLSLECTVEGTSNPNLYWYRQAAGRGLQLLFYSVGIGQISSEVPQNLSASRPQDRQFILSSKKLLLSDSGFYLCAWRASGVGSYEQYFGPGTRLTVT.

The chain is built from TRBV30 and TRBJ2-6, with D unresolved. Trimming left V 0 bases short and J 2 bases short, with 11 bases between. CDR3 length: 16 amino acids. Germline assignment: CDR1 GTSNPN and CDR2 SVGIG (reference sequence). CDR3 coding DNA: TGTGCCTGGAGTGTAGCGCTTCGCACTGGGGCCAACGTCCTGACTTTC. Protein product: CAWSVALRTGANVLTF.

This clone has just a few counts. This chain uses TRBV25-1 with TRBJ2-5; no definite D call. Germline values: CDR1 MGHDK, CDR2 SYGVNS. V lost 2 bases and J lost 2, with 12 bases in between. The CDR3 length is 15 residues. In DNA, the CDR3 is TGTGCCAGCAGTGAACTCCTCGGCAGGCAAGAGACCCAGTACTTC. Protein: CASSELLGRQETQYF.

CDR3 protein: CSTGTFYEQYF. The CDR3 bases are TGCAGTACGGGGACTTTCTACGAGCAGTACTTC. V is TRBV20-1 and J is TRBJ2-7; possible D gene TRBD2, 6 bases. Germline assignment: CDR1 DFQATT and CDR2 SNEGSKA (reference sequence). This CDR3 contains 11 residues. Trimming took off 8 bases at V and 3 bases at J, with 11 bases between the two ends.

J is TRBJ1-1 and V is TRBV29-1; D gene unclear. The V gene lost 0 bases and the J gene lost 10 bases, with 18 bases spanning the gap. The CDR3 has 14 residues. Germline V gene sequence: CDR1 SQVTM, CDR2 ANQGSEA. The CDR3 DNA follows: TGCAGCGTTGAAGAAGGGCGGGCCCGGAGGGTAGCTTTCTTT. As protein: CSVEEGRARRVAFF.

This clone came up a few times. This sequence joins TRBV30 and TRBJ1-1, with D uncertain. Trimming cost V 8 bases and J 0 bases, with 13 bases left between them. The germline CDR1 and CDR2 sequences are GTSNPN and SVGIG (reference sequence). The CDR3 loop spans 13 amino acids. In nucleotides, the CDR3 is TGTGCCGCCGGGCGGGGTATGAACACTGAAGCTTTCTTT. It specifies CAAGRGMNTEAFF.

This clone was seen a few times. This chain uses TRBV9 with TRBJ2-5; either TRBD1 or TRBD2 may supply D (5 bases each). CDR3 length equals 17 residues. V was shortened by 2 bases and J by 8 bases, with 25 bases between the two germline ends. Germline V gene sequence: CDR1 SGDLS, CDR2 YYNGEE. The CDR3 DNA reads TGTGCCAGCAGCGTCCCGGGCAGGGACCACTTATGGGGCACCCAGTACTTC. It encodes CASSVPGRDHLWGTQYF.

The CDR3 region has the DNA TGTGCCAGCAGCTCAGGCCGCGGACAAGAGACCCAGTACTTC. Its translation: CASSSGRGQETQYF. The chain couples TRBV7-2 to TRBJ2-5; D ambiguous. The CDR3 extends over 14 amino acids. V gave up 4 bases and J gave up 2 bases, with 11 bases separating them. Germline CDR1 and CDR2: SGHTA and FQGNSA.

The J gene is TRBJ1-1, the V gene TRBV11-2; unclear D gene. Trimming shortened V by 1 base and J by 1 base, and 4 bases separated the two germline ends. The CDR3 runs 13 residues. Germline CDR1 SGHAT, CDR2 FQNNGV. The CDR3 here is CASSLAGNTEAFF. As DNA, the CDR3 is TGTGCCAGCAGCTTAGCAGGGAACACTGAAGCTTTCTTT.

This clone was seen a few times. DNA of the CDR3: TGTGCCAGCAGTGAACCGGTTGGTGAGCAGTTCTTC. This codes for CASSEPVGEQFF. This chain links TRBV6-1 with TRBJ2-1; no firm D call. The CDR3 runs to 12 residues. The V and J ends lost 2 bases and 9 bases respectively, with 8 bases between them. The germline gives CDR1 MNHNS, CDR2 SASEGT.